The entry below gives a single T cell receptor (beta chain) sequence along with its context. The repertoire was sequenced with immunoSEQ multiplex PCR; TCRdb's copy has only in-frame clones and lacks some. The sample consists of about 500,000 clones, about four fifths of them appearing once. This specimen comes from a study of shared T cell receptors in the human thymus. Trimming left V 7 bases short and J 6 bases short, with 21 bases between. Germline V gene data show CDR1 as SNHLY and CDR2 as FYNNEI. This CDR3 is built from 16 residues. These same records also appear under a second study, on human thymus T cells. From that report: Thymic material originated from resections removed in the course of corrective heart surgery. Apparent skewing of V and J gene usage characterized both thymic and blood repertoires. Related research described thymic repertoires that were highly overlapping among unrelated individuals.

The V and J genes are TRBV2 and TRBJ2-2, with D maybe TRBD2 (6 bases). The origin of this receptor is a boy less than two years old with a congenital heart defect. The sequenced material came from thymocytes. The CDR3 loop reads CASITRLGLKPGELFF. CDR3 nucleotides: TGTGCCAGCATCACGCGACTAGGGTTGAAGCCCGGGGAGCTGTTTTTT.